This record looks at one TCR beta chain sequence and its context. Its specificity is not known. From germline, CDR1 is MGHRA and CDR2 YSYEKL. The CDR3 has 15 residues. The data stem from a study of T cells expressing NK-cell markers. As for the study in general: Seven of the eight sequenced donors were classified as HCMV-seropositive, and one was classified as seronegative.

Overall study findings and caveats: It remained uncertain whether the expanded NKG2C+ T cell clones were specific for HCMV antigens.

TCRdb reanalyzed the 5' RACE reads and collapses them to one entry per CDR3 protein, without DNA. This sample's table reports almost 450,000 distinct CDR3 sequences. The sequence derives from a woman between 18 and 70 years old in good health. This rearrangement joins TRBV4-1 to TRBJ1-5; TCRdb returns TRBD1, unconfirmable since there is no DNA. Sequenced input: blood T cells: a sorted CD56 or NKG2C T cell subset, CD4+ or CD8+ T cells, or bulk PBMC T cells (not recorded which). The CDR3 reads CASSQVDRFNQPQHF.